The present entry profiles one T cell receptor beta chain with its context. Trimming took off 1 base at V and 5 bases at J, with 14 bases between the two ends. CDR3 size: 15 residues. Per germline, CDR1 SGHTA and CDR2 FQGNSA. These data originate in a study of shared clonotypes between healthy human individuals. From CD4+ cells came CD45RA+ naive and CD45RA-negative memory subsets. Methods used by the authors: Junction-only sequences produced by ImmunoSEQ had no quality scores, so filtering differed. TCRdb's copy holds only in-frame clones and misses some; the assay was immunoSEQ multiplex PCR. That table supplies the V and J calls and clone size; D and trimming were determined from the DNA. The data hold millions of clones, with around 94% observed a single time.

The sample taken for sequencing was naive CD4+ T cells sorted from blood. The subset: CD45RA+ positively selected. This TCR derives from a man in his late teens or twenties in good health. The chain joins TRBV7-2 to TRBJ2-5; either TRBD1 or TRBD2 may fit D (5 bases each). Written as DNA, the CDR3 is TGTGCCAGCAGCTTAGGTTCGGGGCGCTGGGAGACCCAGTACTTC. Translating gives CASSLGSGRWETQYF.